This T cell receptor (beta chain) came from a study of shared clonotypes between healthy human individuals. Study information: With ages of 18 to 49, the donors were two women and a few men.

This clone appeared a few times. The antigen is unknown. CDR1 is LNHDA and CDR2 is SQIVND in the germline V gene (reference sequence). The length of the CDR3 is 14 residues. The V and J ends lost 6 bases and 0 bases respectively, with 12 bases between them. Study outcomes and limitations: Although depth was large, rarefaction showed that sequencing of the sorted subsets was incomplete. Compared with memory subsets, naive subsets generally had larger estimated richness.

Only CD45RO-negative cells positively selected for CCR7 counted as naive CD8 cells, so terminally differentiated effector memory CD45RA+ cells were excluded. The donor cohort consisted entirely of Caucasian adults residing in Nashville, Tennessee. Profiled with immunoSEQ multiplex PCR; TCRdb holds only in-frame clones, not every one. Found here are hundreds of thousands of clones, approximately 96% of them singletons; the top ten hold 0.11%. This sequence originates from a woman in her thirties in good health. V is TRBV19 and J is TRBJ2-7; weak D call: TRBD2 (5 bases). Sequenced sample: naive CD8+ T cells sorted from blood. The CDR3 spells CASSAGPSSYEQYF. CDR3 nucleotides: TGTGCCAGTAGCGCGGGCCCGAGCTCCTACGAGCAGTACTTC.